A selection of T cell receptor beta chains follows, all from one sample in a study of T cell responses to AZD1222 COVID-19 vaccine. Method: immunoSEQ multiplex PCR; TCRdb's copy keeps in-frame clones and lacks some. The sample includes 35,000 to 55,000 clones, approximately 86% of them seen just once. The sequenced sample was peripheral blood, obtained on day 0 of AZD1222 vaccination. Receptors were obtained from an adult in good health. Each CDR3 is given with its conserved first and last residue. The D gene is left open where the match is weak. Clone sizes are given selectively: once, few, many, or a class where the clone is expanded.

cdr3_length: 13; v_call: TRBV18; d_call: -; clone_size: -; j_call: TRBJ1-6; cdr3_aa: CASSPVGNSPLHF; cdr3_nt: TGTGCCAGCTCACCTGTGGGGAATTCACCCCTCCACTTT
cdr3_length: 14; v_call: TRBV7-8; d_call: -; clone_size: -; j_call: TRBJ2-7; cdr3_aa: CASSRAGTPREQYF; cdr3_nt: TGTGCCAGCAGCCGAGCAGGGACCCCTCGGGAGCAGTACTTC
cdr3_length: 12; v_call: TRBV3-1/TRBV3-2; d_call: -; clone_size: -; j_call: TRBJ2-1; cdr3_aa: CASSQGRNEQFF; cdr3_nt: TGTGCCAGCAGCCAAGGCCGCAATGAGCAGTTCTTC
cdr3_length: 16; v_call: TRBV9; d_call: TRBD2; clone_size: -; j_call: TRBJ2-5; cdr3_aa: CASSVASSGGVETQYF; cdr3_nt: TGTGCCAGCAGCGTAGCGTCTAGCGGGGGCGTAGAGACCCAGTACTTC
cdr3_length: 18; v_call: TRBV4-1; d_call: TRBD2; clone_size: -; j_call: TRBJ2-7; cdr3_aa: CASSEIPGLAGKGHEQYF; cdr3_nt: TGCGCCAGCAGTGAAATCCCGGGACTAGCGGGAAAGGGCCACGAGCAGTACTTC
cdr3_length: 15; v_call: TRBV6-5; d_call: TRBD1; clone_size: -; j_call: TRBJ2-2; cdr3_aa: CASTGGQAFTGELFF; cdr3_nt: TGTGCCAGCACCGGGGGACAGGCGTTCACCGGGGAGCTGTTTTTT
cdr3_length: 15; v_call: TRBV3-1/TRBV3-2; d_call: -; clone_size: -; j_call: TRBJ1-4; cdr3_aa: CASSQQGGYNEKLFF; cdr3_nt: TGTGCCAGCAGCCAACAAGGGGGGTATAATGAAAAACTGTTTTTT
cdr3_length: 14; v_call: TRBV24-1; d_call: -; clone_size: -; j_call: TRBJ2-2; cdr3_aa: CATSEAGGTGELFF; cdr3_nt: TGTGCCACCAGTGAGGCAGGCGGCACCGGGGAGCTGTTTTTT
cdr3_length: 14; v_call: TRBV5-6; d_call: -; clone_size: -; j_call: TRBJ2-5; cdr3_aa: CASSSDSLEETQYF; cdr3_nt: TGTGCCAGCAGTTCTGACAGTTTGGAAGAGACCCAGTACTTC
cdr3_length: 15; v_call: TRBV15; d_call: -; clone_size: -; j_call: TRBJ2-7; cdr3_aa: CATSRDPSYTYEQYF; cdr3_nt: TGTGCCACCAGCAGAGATCCTAGCTATACCTACGAGCAGTACTTC
cdr3_length: 15; v_call: TRBV5-1; d_call: TRBD2; clone_size: -; j_call: TRBJ2-7; cdr3_aa: CASSGTSGGVYEQYF; cdr3_nt: TGCGCCAGCAGCGGAACTAGCGGGGGTGTCTACGAGCAGTACTTC
cdr3_length: 16; v_call: TRBV3-1/TRBV3-2; d_call: -; clone_size: -; j_call: TRBJ1-6; cdr3_aa: CASSQGTLGKNSPLHF; cdr3_nt: TGTGCCAGCAGCCAAGGGACTCTCGGAAAAAATTCACCCCTCCACTTT
cdr3_length: 15; v_call: TRBV4-1; d_call: TRBD1; clone_size: -; j_call: TRBJ1-4; cdr3_aa: CASSQTGTGSEKLFF; cdr3_nt: TGCGCCAGCAGCCAAACCGGGACAGGGAGTGAAAAACTGTTTTTT
cdr3_length: 15; v_call: TRBV20-1; d_call: TRBD2; clone_size: -; j_call: TRBJ2-3; cdr3_aa: CSASEASGYTDTQYF; cdr3_nt: TGCAGTGCTAGTGAGGCTAGCGGGTACACAGATACGCAGTATTTT
cdr3_length: 14; v_call: TRBV7-8; d_call: -; clone_size: -; j_call: TRBJ1-1; cdr3_aa: CASSLDGLNTEAFF; cdr3_nt: TGTGCCAGCAGCTTAGATGGGCTGAACACTGAAGCTTTCTTT
cdr3_length: 14; v_call: TRBV28; d_call: -; clone_size: -; j_call: TRBJ1-5; cdr3_aa: CASTQRGYNQPQHF; cdr3_nt: TGTGCCAGCACCCAGCGAGGGTACAATCAGCCCCAGCATTTT
cdr3_length: 17; v_call: TRBV5-1; d_call: TRBD1; clone_size: -; j_call: TRBJ1-1; cdr3_aa: CASSLAGGGNPQGEAFF; cdr3_nt: TGCGCCAGCAGCTTGGCCGGAGGGGGCAACCCACAGGGTGAAGCTTTCTTT
cdr3_length: 16; v_call: TRBV7-2; d_call: TRBD1; clone_size: -; j_call: TRBJ1-4; cdr3_aa: CASSSGQGHANEKLFF; cdr3_nt: TGTGCCAGCAGCTCGGGACAGGGGCATGCTAATGAAAAACTGTTTTTT
cdr3_length: 18; v_call: TRBV28; d_call: TRBD1; clone_size: once; j_call: TRBJ2-3; cdr3_aa: CASSFGQGARASTDTQYF; cdr3_nt: TGTGCCAGCAGTTTCGGACAGGGGGCAAGGGCCAGCACAGATACGCAGTATTTT
cdr3_length: 19; v_call: TRBV28; d_call: TRBD1; clone_size: -; j_call: TRBJ1-1; cdr3_aa: CASSPATWTGRKMNTEAFF; cdr3_nt: TGTGCCAGCAGTCCAGCTACATGGACAGGGAGAAAGATGAACACTGAAGCTTTCTTT
cdr3_length: 15; v_call: TRBV2; d_call: TRBD1; clone_size: once; j_call: TRBJ2-1; cdr3_aa: CASGGQGAINNEQFF; cdr3_nt: TGTGCCAGCGGGGGACAGGGTGCAATAAACAATGAGCAGTTCTTC
cdr3_length: 16; v_call: TRBV19; d_call: TRBD2; clone_size: -; j_call: TRBJ2-1; cdr3_aa: CASAPARGLGHNEQFF; cdr3_nt: TGTGCCAGTGCCCCGGCCCGCGGACTAGGCCACAATGAGCAGTTCTTC
cdr3_length: 14; v_call: TRBV9; d_call: TRBD2; clone_size: -; j_call: TRBJ2-3; cdr3_aa: CASSVEAGADTQYF; cdr3_nt: TGTGCCAGCAGCGTAGAAGCGGGAGCAGATACGCAGTATTTT
cdr3_length: 16; v_call: TRBV5-6; d_call: TRBD2; clone_size: -; j_call: TRBJ2-3; cdr3_aa: CASSLSWGGNTDTQYF; cdr3_nt: TGTGCCAGCAGCTTGTCCTGGGGGGGGAACACAGATACGCAGTATTTT
cdr3_length: 13; v_call: TRBV7-2; d_call: -; clone_size: -; j_call: TRBJ1-2; cdr3_aa: CASSSGGGYGYTF; cdr3_nt: TGTGCCAGCAGCTCCGGGGGCGGCTATGGCTACACCTTC
cdr3_length: 17; v_call: TRBV9; d_call: TRBD1; clone_size: -; j_call: TRBJ2-3; cdr3_aa: CASSIGTALSSTDTQYF; cdr3_nt: TGTGCCAGCAGCATTGGGACAGCCCTATCATCCACAGATACGCAGTATTTT
cdr3_length: 14; v_call: TRBV2; d_call: -; clone_size: once; j_call: TRBJ1-5; cdr3_aa: CASSEDRSNQPQHF; cdr3_nt: TGTGCCAGCAGTGAAGACCGCTCCAATCAGCCCCAGCATTTT
cdr3_length: 13; v_call: TRBV29-1; d_call: TRBD1; clone_size: few; j_call: TRBJ2-7; cdr3_aa: CSVRDSRSYEQYF; cdr3_nt: TGCAGCGTTCGGGACAGTCGCTCCTACGAGCAGTACTTC
cdr3_length: 14; v_call: TRBV5-6; d_call: -; clone_size: few; j_call: TRBJ2-7; cdr3_aa: CASSLGQGRYEQYF; cdr3_nt: TGTGCCAGCAGCTTGGGTCAGGGCCGTTACGAGCAGTACTTC
cdr3_length: 13; v_call: TRBV19; d_call: -; clone_size: -; j_call: TRBJ1-1; cdr3_aa: CASSIKRNTEAFF; cdr3_nt: TGTGCCAGTAGTATAAAGCGGAACACTGAAGCTTTCTTT
cdr3_length: 21; v_call: TRBV28; d_call: TRBD2; clone_size: few; j_call: TRBJ2-1; cdr3_aa: CASSPPLGGTSGGGVYFKQFF; cdr3_nt: TGTGCCAGCAGTCCCCCGCTTGGGGGGACTAGCGGAGGGGGAGTGTATTTTAAGCAGTTCTTC
cdr3_length: 13; v_call: TRBV30; d_call: -; clone_size: -; j_call: TRBJ1-1; cdr3_aa: CAWSGHGNTEAFF; cdr3_nt: TGTGCCTGGAGTGGTCACGGTAACACTGAAGCTTTCTTT
cdr3_length: 11; v_call: TRBV6-6; d_call: -; clone_size: -; j_call: TRBJ2-7; cdr3_aa: CASQGWHEQYF; cdr3_nt: TGTGCCAGTCAGGGGTGGCACGAGCAGTACTTC
cdr3_length: 14; v_call: TRBV28; d_call: -; clone_size: -; j_call: TRBJ2-7; cdr3_aa: CASSLAGPAYEQYF; cdr3_nt: TGTGCCAGCAGTTTAGCGGGCCCTGCCTACGAGCAGTACTTC
cdr3_length: 14; v_call: TRBV2; d_call: -; clone_size: -; j_call: TRBJ1-5; cdr3_aa: CASSFTGVGQPQHF; cdr3_nt: TGTGCCAGCAGCTTCACTGGCGTCGGCCAGCCCCAGCATTTT
cdr3_length: 13; v_call: TRBV7-8; d_call: -; clone_size: -; j_call: TRBJ1-1; cdr3_aa: CASSLTGNTEAFF; cdr3_nt: TGTGCCAGCAGCTTAACGGGAAACACTGAAGCTTTCTTT
cdr3_length: 13; v_call: TRBV29-1; d_call: -; clone_size: -; j_call: TRBJ2-1; cdr3_aa: CSVGKIWSDEQFF; cdr3_nt: TGCAGCGTTGGAAAGATCTGGTCCGATGAGCAGTTCTTC
cdr3_length: 14; v_call: TRBV12-5; d_call: -; clone_size: -; j_call: TRBJ1-5; cdr3_aa: CASGLGGRHQPQHF; cdr3_nt: TGTGCTAGTGGTTTGGGGGGGCGCCATCAGCCCCAGCATTTT
cdr3_length: 15; v_call: TRBV2; d_call: -; clone_size: -; j_call: TRBJ1-2; cdr3_aa: CASRAVLAGNYGYTF; cdr3_nt: TGTGCCAGCAGGGCCGTCCTTGCAGGGAACTATGGCTACACCTTC
cdr3_length: 14; v_call: TRBV28; d_call: TRBD2; clone_size: -; j_call: TRBJ2-3; cdr3_aa: CASSGGGQVDTQYF; cdr3_nt: TGTGCCAGCAGTGGGGGGGGTCAAGTAGATACGCAGTATTTT
cdr3_length: 13; v_call: TRBV12-3/TRBV12-4; d_call: -; clone_size: -; j_call: TRBJ2-5; cdr3_aa: CASSFSRRETQYF; cdr3_nt: TGTGCCAGCAGCTTTTCACGGAGAGAGACCCAGTACTTC
cdr3_length: 13; v_call: TRBV6-5; d_call: TRBD1; clone_size: -; j_call: TRBJ1-5; cdr3_aa: CASKGTVNQPQHF; cdr3_nt: TGTGCCAGCAAAGGGACAGTCAATCAGCCCCAGCATTTT
cdr3_length: 15; v_call: TRBV15; d_call: -; clone_size: -; j_call: TRBJ2-7; cdr3_aa: CATSRDMAGPYEQYF; cdr3_nt: TGTGCCACCAGCAGAGATATGGCAGGACCCTACGAGCAGTACTTC
cdr3_length: 14; v_call: TRBV18; d_call: -; clone_size: -; j_call: TRBJ1-2; cdr3_aa: CASSPWTESYGYTF; cdr3_nt: TGTGCCAGCTCACCTTGGACGGAATCCTATGGCTACACCTTC
cdr3_length: 14; v_call: TRBV27; d_call: -; clone_size: -; j_call: TRBJ1-5; cdr3_aa: CASSLRTVGQPQHF; cdr3_nt: TGTGCCAGCAGCCTCAGGACAGTAGGCCAGCCCCAGCATTTT